A single sample is the source of the 11 T cell receptor beta chains below, sequenced in a study of cytomegalovirus exposure and HLA in healthy donors. Some clones are missing from TCRdb's copy, which holds only in-frame ones; the method was immunoSEQ multiplex PCR. The table records about 120,000 clones, approximately 90% of them present only once. The sequencing sample was made of PBMCs. The receptors shown here come from a woman younger than 35 in good health and CMV-seronegative.

The rearrangement links TRBV29-1 to TRBJ1-1; D gene uncertain. V was pared by 3 bases and J by 3 bases, with 8 bases between. The CDR3 is 12 residues long. The germline gives CDR1 SQVTM, CDR2 ANQGSEA. The CDR3 DNA reads as TGCAGCGTTGACGGAGCTTACACTGAAGCTTTCTTT. As protein: CSVDGAYTEAFF.

This clone was recorded only once. The chain employs TRBV6-1 and TRBJ1-1; no clear D. Germline V gene data show CDR1 as MNHNS and CDR2 as SASEGT. The CDR3 sequence is 14 residues long. V lost 0 bases and J lost 7, with 12 bases in between. CDR3 in DNA: TGTGCCAGCAGTGAAGCGGGCGGGTGGGGTGAAGCTTTCTTT. The encoded protein is CASSEAGGWGEAFF.

The chain combines TRBV6-4 with TRBJ2-1; D unclear. V lost 3 bases to trimming and J lost 5 bases, with 11 bases between them. The CDR3 totals 14 residues. Germline-derived CDR1 and CDR2 are MRHNA and SNTAGT. The CDR3 DNA follows: TGTGCCAGCAGTGAATGCCGCGATGACAATGAGCAGTTCTTC. Translated, it gives CASSECRDDNEQFF.

This clone came up a few times. The chain employs TRBV14 and TRBJ2-7; D might be TRBD2 (5 bases). Germline CDR1 is SGHDN and CDR2 is FVKESK. V was trimmed by 0 bases and J by 3 bases, leaving 9 bases between them. The CDR3 contains 14 residues. CDR3 DNA sequence: TGTGCCAGCAGCCAAGAGGAGGACGTCTACGAGCAGTACTTC. Protein: CASSQEEDVYEQYF.

The chain uses TRBV27 and TRBJ2-1; TRBD1 agrees at 8 bases. CDR1 and CDR2 from the germline V gene are MNHEY and SMNVEV (reference sequence). This CDR3 is 13 amino acids long. After removal of 5 bases from V and 10 bases from J, the junction contained 7 bases not matched to a gene. The CDR3 nucleotides read TGTGCCAGCAGTCGTCAGGGGGCGCGGGAGCAGTTCTTC. It codes for CASSRQGAREQFF.

This chain joins TRBV27 and TRBJ2-7, with 12 bases matching TRBD2. V lost 7 bases to trimming and J lost 7 bases; unmatched junction nucleotides: 17. Germline CDR1 MNHEY, CDR2 SMNVEV (reference sequence). This CDR3 contains 17 residues. CDR3 nucleotide sequence: TGTGCCAGCATCAAAGATGGGCGACTAGCGGGAGTAGGAGAGCAGTACTTC. Translation gives CASIKDGRLAGVGEQYF.

The rearrangement joins TRBV5-1 to TRBJ2-7, with D hard to call. The CDR3 covers 14 residues. CDR1 is SGHRS and CDR2 is YFSETQ in the germline V gene. With 0 bases removed from V and 3 bases from J, the gap between germline ends came to 10 bases. The CDR3 region has the DNA TGCGCCAGCAGCTTGGAGTCGCCAGTCTACGAGCAGTACTTC. Translating gives CASSLESPVYEQYF.

The chain employs TRBV4-3 and TRBJ2-7; D is perhaps TRBD2 (6 bases). Trimming left V 1 base short and J 2 bases short, with 15 bases between. Germline CDR1 and CDR2: LGHNA and YSLEER. The CDR3 covers 16 residues. CDR3 bases: TGCGCCAGCAGCCAAGCGATTGGGGGGAGAGCCTACGAGCAGTACTTC. Its translation: CASSQAIGGRAYEQYF.

The chain recombines TRBV5-4 with TRBJ2-2; TRBD2 aligns across 7 bases. Germline trimming cut 4 bases from V and 1 base from J; bases unmatched to any gene: 4. CDR3 size: 15 residues. Per germline, CDR1 SGHNT and CDR2 YYREEE (reference sequence). CDR3 sequence (DNA): TGTGCCAGCAGCCAGGGAGGGGTGAACACCGGGGAGCTGTTTTTT. Residues: CASSQGGVNTGELFF.

V and J are TRBV15 and TRBJ1-4; 9 bases map to TRBD1. CDR1 is LNHNV, CDR2 YYDKDF, per germline (reference sequence). CDR3 length: 15 residues. V was clipped by 3 bases and J by 8 bases; unmatched bases: 7. CDR3 DNA: TGTGCCACCAGCAGGGAACAGGGGGCGCCCGAAAAACTGTTTTTT. This gives the protein CATSREQGAPEKLFF.

The chain uses TRBV28 and TRBJ1-5; the match to TRBD1 covers 10 bases. Germline V gives CDR1 MDHEN, CDR2 SYDVKM. V dropped 6 bases and J dropped 6; count of bases not matched to a gene: 8. The CDR3 spans 15 residues. The DNA for the CDR3 is TGTGCCAGCAGAGAAACGGGACAGGGGTCTCAGCCCCAGCATTTT. Residues: CASRETGQGSQPQHF.